This TCR beta chain was profiled in a study of shared clonotypes between healthy human individuals. The study's findings and limits: Although depth was large, rarefaction showed that sequencing of the sorted subsets was incomplete. Among non-shared clonotypes, generation probabilities were lower than among those shared by all four donors.

The assay ran at deep level. Replicate PCRs from sorted subsets contained around 190 ng DNA, which is some 32,000 T cell genomes. Profiling relied on immunoSEQ multiplex PCR, and the TCRdb table lists in-frame clones only, not all of them. This table has about 590,000 clones, roughly 95% appearing once. Germline CDR1 and CDR2: MNHEY and SMNVEV (reference sequence). Trimming took 2 bases from V and 3 from J, leaving 11 bases between them. The CDR3 length is 14 residues. CD8 cells classed as naive were CD45RO-negative and positively selected for CCR7, excluding terminally differentiated effector memory CD45RA+ cells. This clone has a single count. Its specificity is not known.

This TCR was sampled from a woman aged 25 to 39 in good health. V is TRBV27 and J is TRBJ2-7; tentative D call: TRBD1 (5 bases). Material for sequencing was naive CD8+ T cells sorted from blood. Here the CDR3 reads CASSLRGHIYEQYF. CDR3 coding DNA: TGTGCCAGCAGTTTACGAGGACATATCTACGAGCAGTACTTC.